Below, 15 T cell receptor beta chains from the same sample are listed, as sequenced in a study of cytomegalovirus exposure and HLA in healthy donors. Data came from immunoSEQ multiplex PCR; TCRdb stores just in-frame clones and leaves some out. There are tens of thousands of clones in the sample; roughly 97% occur only once, and about 10% lies in the top ten. Sequencing was done on a sample of PBMCs. These receptors all come from a young man in good health and CMV-seropositive.

CDR3 region: CASSLGTGGKTGELFF. As DNA, the CDR3 is TGCGCCAGCAGCTTAGGGACAGGGGGAAAGACCGGGGAGCTGTTTTTT. The chain employs TRBV5-1 and TRBJ2-2, with 11 nucleotides matching TRBD1. CDR1 and CDR2 from the germline V gene are SGHRS and YFSETQ. The CDR3 runs 16 residues. V gave up 2 bases and J gave up 5 bases; unmatched junction bases: 5.

The count of this clone is one. The chain carries TRBV6-5 and TRBJ2-7, with TRBD2 matching 7 bases. Germline-derived CDR1 and CDR2 are MNHEY and SVGAGI. This CDR3 has 15 residues. The ends lost 8 bases at V and 3 bases at J; junction bases unmatched: 13. CDR3 coding DNA: TGTGCCAGCGGGTATTCTAGCGGTCCAATCTACGAGCAGTACTTC. Translated: CASGYSSGPIYEQYF.

V gene TRBV4-1 combines with J gene TRBJ1-1; weak D call: TRBD1 (5 bases). Germline CDR1 MGHRA, CDR2 YSYEKL. Trimming stripped 1 base from V and 0 bases from J, with 9 bases between. This CDR3 spans 15 amino acids. This CDR3 is CASSQVGTLNTEAFF. The CDR3 coding sequence is TGCGCCAGCAGCCAAGTAGGGACTCTGAACACTGAAGCTTTCTTT.

The chain recombines TRBV28 with TRBJ1-4; a possible D gene is TRBD1 (6 bases). The germline V and J ends were trimmed by 10 bases and 5 bases, with 14 bases remaining between them. The CDR3 length is 13 residues. Germline values: CDR1 MDHEN, CDR2 SYDVKM. The CDR3 loop reads CAITTGSNEKLFF. For the CDR3, the DNA is TGTGCCATTACGACAGGTTCCAATGAAAAACTGTTTTTT.

The V gene is TRBV19, the J gene TRBJ2-2; 8 nucleotides match TRBD2. The junction had 9 bases not matched to a gene; V was cut back by 4 bases and J by 8 bases. The CDR3 sequence is 15 residues long. Germline CDR1 is LNHDA and CDR2 is SQIVND (reference sequence). CDR3 amino acids: CASSTSGGAGGELFF. The CDR3 DNA is TGTGCCAGTAGTACCTCGGGGGGGGCCGGTGGGGAGCTGTTTTTT.

This chain connects TRBV28 to TRBJ2-7; 9 nucleotides align to TRBD2. Germline values: CDR1 MDHEN, CDR2 SYDVKM. Unmatched junction bases numbered 4, after V lost 6 bases and J lost 1 base. The CDR3 covers 14 residues. The CDR3 here is CASSPLAGSYEQYF. The CDR3 nucleotides are TGTGCCAGCAGCCCCCTAGCGGGATCCTACGAGCAGTACTTC.

The chain carries TRBV27 and TRBJ2-2; 8 nucleotides align to TRBD2. After removal of 5 bases from V and 1 base from J, the junction contained 9 bases not matched to a gene. Germline lookup yields CDR1 MNHEY and CDR2 SMNVEV (reference sequence). The CDR3 spans 17 residues. The CDR3 DNA follows: TGTGCCAGCAGTCCGACACTAGCGGTTAGGAACACCGGGGAGCTGTTTTTT. Amino acid sequence: CASSPTLAVRNTGELFF.

The chain has TRBV29-1 and TRBJ2-7, with TRBD1 matching over 12 bases. Germline-derived CDR1 and CDR2 are SQVTM and ANQGSEA. V lost 6 bases, J lost 6 bases, and 9 bases stayed unmatched. CDR3 length equals 14 residues. For the CDR3, the DNA is TGCAGCGTAACCGGGACAGGGGGCGTTGGCGAGCAGTACTTC. Its translation: CSVTGTGGVGEQYF.

The chain joins TRBV19 to TRBJ2-7; TRBD2 aligns across 11 bases. After removal of 9 bases from V and 2 bases from J, the junction contained 21 bases not matched to a gene. The CDR3 covers 19 residues. Germline V CDR1 and CDR2: LNHDA, SQIVND (reference sequence). The CDR3: CASPRRATSGTRGPYEQYF. CDR3 bases: TGTGCCAGCCCCCGGCGAGCGACTAGCGGGACCAGGGGCCCCTACGAGCAGTACTTC.

CDR3 sequence (DNA): TGTGCCAGCAGTTATGGGGGGGCAACTGAAGCTTTCTTT. Translating it yields CASSYGGATEAFF. The chain couples TRBV6-6 to TRBJ1-1, with a weak D call TRBD1 (6 bases). The CDR3 loop spans 13 amino acids. The germline gives CDR1 MNHNY, CDR2 SVGAGI (reference sequence). V was shortened by 3 bases and J by 5 bases, with 10 bases between the two germline ends.

The CDR3 nucleotides are TGTGCCAGCAGCCGCGTCGGAGGCAATCAGCCCCAGCATTTT. It encodes CASSRVGGNQPQHF. V is TRBV7-2 and J is TRBJ1-5; D is undetermined. The CDR3 spans 14 residues. Looked up from germline, CDR1 is SGHTA and CDR2 is FQGNSA. V lost 5 bases, J lost 2 bases, and 10 bases lay in between.

The rearrangement links TRBV19 to TRBJ2-5, with 7 positions matching TRBD1. The CDR3 length is 14 residues. V trimming: 5 bases; J trimming: 2 bases; junction bases outside the gene matches: 5. Germline V lookup: CDR1 LNHDA, CDR2 SQIVND (reference sequence). The CDR3, as DNA: TGTGCCAGTAGTCCCCGGACAGGACAAGAGACCCAGTACTTC. It codes for CASSPRTGQETQYF.

The chain links TRBV15 to TRBJ2-3, with a tentative D call TRBD2 (6 bases). The V end was cut by 3 bases, the J end by 0 bases, with 16 bases between. CDR1 and CDR2 (germline): LNHNV, YYDKDF (reference sequence). The CDR3 consists of 17 residues. The DNA for the CDR3 is TGTGCCACCAGCAGCCCGAGGCGGGACCCAAGCACAGATACGCAGTATTTT. This encodes CATSSPRRDPSTDTQYF.

The chain employs TRBV6-5 and TRBJ2-2; D is unclear. The CDR3 consists of 12 residues. Trimming removed 6 bases from V and 3 bases from J, with 5 bases in between. Germline CDR1 reads MNHEY; CDR2 reads SVGAGI. CDR3 loop: CASRLDTGELFF. As DNA, the CDR3 is TGTGCCAGCAGACTCGACACCGGGGAGCTGTTTTTT.

The chain is built from TRBV7-9 and TRBJ1-2; the match to TRBD1 covers 7 bases. Unmatched junction bases numbered 3, after V lost 5 bases and J lost 6 bases. This CDR3 region has 12 residues. Per germline, CDR1 SEHNR and CDR2 FQNEAQ (reference sequence). CDR3 amino acids: CASSLDRDGYTF. The CDR3 DNA is TGTGCCAGCAGCCTAGACAGGGATGGCTACACCTTC.